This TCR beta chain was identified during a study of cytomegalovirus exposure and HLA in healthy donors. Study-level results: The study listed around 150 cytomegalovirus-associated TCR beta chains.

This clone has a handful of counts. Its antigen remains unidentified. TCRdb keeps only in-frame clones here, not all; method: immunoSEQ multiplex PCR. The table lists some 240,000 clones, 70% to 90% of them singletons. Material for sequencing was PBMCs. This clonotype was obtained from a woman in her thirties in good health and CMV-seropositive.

Here the CDR3 reads CASSQGSNQPQHF. The CDR3 bases are TGTGCCAGCAGTCAGGGAAGCAATCAGCCCCAGCATTTT. V gene TRBV27 combines with J gene TRBJ1-5, with D possibly being TRBD1 (5 bases). Germline CDR1 is MNHEY and CDR2 is SMNVEV (reference sequence). The V end lost 5 bases, the J end lost 1 base, and 6 bases lay between the germline ends. The length of the CDR3 is 13 residues.